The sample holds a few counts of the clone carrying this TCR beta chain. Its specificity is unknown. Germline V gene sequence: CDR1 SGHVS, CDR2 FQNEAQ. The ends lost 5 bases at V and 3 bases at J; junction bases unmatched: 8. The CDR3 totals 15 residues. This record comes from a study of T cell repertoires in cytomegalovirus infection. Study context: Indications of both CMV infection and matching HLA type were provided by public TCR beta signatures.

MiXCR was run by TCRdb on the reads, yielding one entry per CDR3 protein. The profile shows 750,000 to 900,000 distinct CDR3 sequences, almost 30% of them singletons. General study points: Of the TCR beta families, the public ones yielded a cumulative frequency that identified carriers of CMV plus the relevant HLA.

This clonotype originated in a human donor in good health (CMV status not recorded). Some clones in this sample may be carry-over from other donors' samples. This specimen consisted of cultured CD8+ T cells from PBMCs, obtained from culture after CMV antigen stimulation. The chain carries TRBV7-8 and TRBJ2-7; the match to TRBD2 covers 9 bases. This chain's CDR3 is CASSATSGSGYEQYF. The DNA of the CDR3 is TGTGCCAGCAGCGCAACTAGCGGGTCGGGCTACGAGCAGTACTTC.